This T cell receptor (beta chain) was identified in a study of CD8 T cells in Susac syndrome. Trimming took off 5 bases at V and 3 bases at J, with 11 bases between the two ends. Germline-derived CDR1 and CDR2 are MNHEY and SMNVEV (reference sequence). The CDR3 consists of 13 residues. Random hexamers were used to reverse transcribe an amount of about 0.45 to 1 ug RNA. TCRdb re-derived calls from the immunoSEQ multiplex PCR reads in MiXCR, one entry per CDR3 protein. Of tens of thousands of distinct CDR3 sequences in the sample, roughly 94% were seen once. The specimen was CD8+ T cells from PBMCs. This receptor was identified in a human donor with Susac syndrome. The V gene is TRBV27, the J gene TRBJ2-7; D is uncertain. Here the CDR3 DNA reads TGTGCCAGCAGTCCCGGAAGCCTCTACGAGCAGTACTTC. Protein product: CASSPGSLYEQYF.